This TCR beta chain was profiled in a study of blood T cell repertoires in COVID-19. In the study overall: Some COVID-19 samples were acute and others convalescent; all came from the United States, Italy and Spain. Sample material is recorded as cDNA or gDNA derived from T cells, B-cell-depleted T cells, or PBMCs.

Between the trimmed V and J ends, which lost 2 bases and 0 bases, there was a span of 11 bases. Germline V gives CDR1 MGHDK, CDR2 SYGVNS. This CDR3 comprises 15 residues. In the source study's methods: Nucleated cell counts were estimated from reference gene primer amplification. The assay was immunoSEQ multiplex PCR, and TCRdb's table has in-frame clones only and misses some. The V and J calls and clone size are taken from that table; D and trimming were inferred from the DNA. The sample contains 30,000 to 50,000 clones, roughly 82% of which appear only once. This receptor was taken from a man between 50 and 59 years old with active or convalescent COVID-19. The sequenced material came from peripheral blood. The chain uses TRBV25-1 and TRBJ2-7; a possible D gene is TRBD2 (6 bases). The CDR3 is CASSERGLSSYEQYF. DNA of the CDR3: TGTGCCAGCAGTGAACGCGGACTAAGCTCCTACGAGCAGTACTTC.